The T cell receptor beta chain described here comes from a study of Ad26.COV2.S vaccination and SARS-CoV-2 variants. Looking at the study overall: A COV1001 Ad26.COV2.S trial-arm participant provided the sample. Study-wide points: Reportedly, after vaccination the spike-specific CD8+ and CD4+ T cell responses displayed substantial breadth.

Treatment described: around 19 received Ad26.COV2.S at low or high dose, single or two shots; about five received placebo; per-sample allocation not given. Samples were taken on day 63 after the first vaccine or placebo injection. J gave up 4 bases and V 5 bases, and 8 bases lay outside the gene matches. Germline CDR1 reads SGHTA; CDR2 reads FQGNSA. The CDR3 consists of 15 residues. Using immunoSEQ multiplex PCR, the repertoire was profiled, and TCRdb retains in-frame clones only, with some absent. The sample lists about 350,000 clones, roughly 90% occurring once. Of note for this clone: Its cognate antigen is unknown.

The source of this sequence is a person between 18 and 65 years old who received the Ad26.COV2.S COVID-19 vaccine or a placebo. Specimen: peripheral blood, collected in a trial of Ad26.COV2.S vaccine versus placebo. The rearrangement uses TRBV7-2 and TRBJ1-2; TRBD1 aligns across 9 bases. This CDR3 is CASSTRTGVLYGYTF. CDR3 coding DNA: TGTGCCAGCAGCACGCGGACAGGGGTGCTCTATGGCTACACCTTC.